Presented here are 16 T cell receptor beta chains from one specimen sequenced in a study of blood T cell repertoires in COVID-19. TCRdb keeps only in-frame clones here, not all; method: immunoSEQ multiplex PCR. The sample shows around 150,000 clones, around 80% of them seen only once. Sequencing used peripheral blood. All receptors derive from a man between 60 and 70 years old with active or convalescent COVID-19.

V is TRBV2 and J is TRBJ2-5; TRBD1 agrees at 9 bases. CDR3 size: 13 residues. V lost 4 bases and J lost 5; bases outside the gene matches: 2. Germline V lookup: CDR1 SNHLY, CDR2 FYNNEI. DNA for the CDR3: TGTGCCAGCAGTGGACAGGGGGTCGAGACCCAGTACTTC. Its translation: CASSGQGVETQYF.

This chain's CDR3 is CASSPGQLGETQYF. For the CDR3, the DNA is TGTGCCAGCAGCCCCGGACAGTTGGGCGAGACCCAGTACTTC. The chain employs TRBV11-3 and TRBJ2-5; a possible D gene is TRBD1 (6 bases). The CDR3 is 14 amino acids. V lost 5 bases and J lost 5, with 15 bases in between. Germline CDR1 is SGHNT and CDR2 is YENEEA.

The rearrangement links TRBV7-2 to TRBJ1-2; TRBD1 might be the D (6 bases). This CDR3 spans 13 amino acids. V lost 1 base and J 8 bases, leaving 11 bases between the germline ends. Germline CDR1 is SGHTA and CDR2 is FQGNSA. The CDR3 protein is CASSLGSGAGYTF. The CDR3 DNA is TGTGCCAGCAGCTTAGGATCAGGGGCGGGCTACACCTTC.

This clone was counted ten times or more. The chain couples TRBV5-1 to TRBJ2-3; maybe TRBD2 (5 bases). Deletions cut 6 bases from V and 0 bases from J, with 17 bases between. The CDR3 runs to 16 residues. CDR1 and CDR2 (germline): SGHRS, YFSETQ. CDR3: CASTRTGIPSTDTQYF. The CDR3 DNA reads TGCGCCAGCACGAGGACCGGGATTCCTAGCACAGATACGCAGTATTTT.

The chain has TRBV7-2 and TRBJ2-3; a possible D gene is TRBD2 (5 bases). CDR3 length: 14 residues. V lost 5 bases and J lost 8, with 17 bases in between. Germline V gives CDR1 SGHTA, CDR2 FQGNSA. DNA of the CDR3: TGTGCCAGCAGCCCACCGGCCGGGGTAGGTACGCAGTATTTT. This codes for CASSPPAGVGTQYF.

The rearrangement uses TRBV11-3 and TRBJ2-1; possibly TRBD1 for D (6 bases). Trimming removed 5 bases from V and 7 bases from J, with 15 bases in between. Germline V gene sequence: CDR1 SGHNT, CDR2 YENEEA. CDR3 size: 14 residues. CDR3: CASSLANRENEQFF. The CDR3 nucleotides read TGTGCCAGCAGCCTAGCTAACAGGGAAAATGAGCAGTTCTTC.

This clone was counted a few times. V is TRBV19 and J is TRBJ1-1, with 7 nucleotides matching TRBD1. The CDR3 sequence is 13 residues long. The germline gives CDR1 LNHDA, CDR2 SQIVND (reference sequence). V lost 7 bases and J lost 3; bases outside the gene matches: 5. The CDR3, as DNA: TGTGCCAGTACGGACAGGTCCTACACTGAAGCTTTCTTT. Protein sequence: CASTDRSYTEAFF.

This clone has more than one count but fewer than ten. The rearrangement links TRBV9 to TRBJ2-1; no clear D gene. Trimming took 0 bases from V and 5 from J, leaving 18 bases between them. There are 17 residues in the CDR3. In germline, CDR1 is SGDLS, CDR2 YYNGEE. For the CDR3, the DNA is TGTGCCAGCAGCGTAGGGGCCGTCGGTAAAATCAACAATGAGCAGTTCTTC. Translation: CASSVGAVGKINNEQFF.

This chain joins TRBV6-5 and TRBJ2-7, with 7 bases that match TRBD1. This CDR3 region has 15 residues. V was clipped by 0 bases and J by 5 bases; unmatched bases: 7. Germline V gives CDR1 MNHEY, CDR2 SVGAGI. The DNA for the CDR3 is TGTGCCAGCAGTTACTCCGGGGACAGCTACGACGAGCAGTACTTC. Protein sequence: CASSYSGDSYDEQYF.

J is TRBJ1-6 and V is TRBV10-1, with a tentative D call TRBD1 (6 bases). CDR1 is WNHNN, CDR2 SYGVQD, per germline (reference sequence). The CDR3 runs 16 residues. V lost 0 bases and J lost 4, with 10 bases in between. The CDR3 bases are TGCGCCAGCAGTGAGTCCCAGGACAGTTATAATTCACCCCTCCACTTT. Translating it yields CASSESQDSYNSPLHF.

The chain uses TRBV7-8 and TRBJ2-2; TRBD2 matches 8 bases. The CDR3 is made up of 16 amino acids. V lost 3 bases to trimming and J lost 6 bases; unmatched junction nucleotides: 9. CDR1 SGHVS and CDR2 FQNEAQ come from the germline V gene. The CDR3 region has the DNA TGTGCCAGCAGCTTCACCGGGGGGGCAGACTCCGGGGAGCTGTTTTTT. Translation gives CASSFTGGADSGELFF. The whole variable domain, filled in from reference TRBV7-8 and TRBJ2-2, reads GAGVSQSPRYKVAKRGQDVALRCDPISGHVSLFWYQQALGQGPEFLTYFQNEAQLDKSGLPSDRFFAERPEGSVSTLKIQRTQQEDSAVYLCASSFTGGADSGELFFGEGSRLTVL.

The gene calls are TRBV5-1 and TRBJ2-7; TRBD2 might be the D (6 bases). The CDR3 length is 16 residues. Germline CDR1 and CDR2: SGHRS and YFSETQ. Trimming pared 6 bases from V and 4 bases from J, leaving 23 bases between. The CDR3 DNA follows: TGCGCCAGCAACCCTAAGCGGGTCCCCGCGAGTTACGAGCAGTACTTC. Translating gives CASNPKRVPASYEQYF.

This chain uses TRBV4-1 with TRBJ1-4, with 8 bases aligning to TRBD1. The CDR3 covers 20 residues. Germline CDR1 and CDR2: MGHRA and YSYEKL. Trimming at V came to 4 bases and at J to 0 bases, leaving 16 bases not matched to a gene. CDR3 residues: CASSPRLFRTGTATNEKLFF. DNA for the CDR3: TGCGCCAGCAGCCCCCGTCTATTTCGGACAGGGACGGCAACTAATGAAAAACTGTTTTTT.

The chain employs TRBV5-5 and TRBJ1-1, with D uncertain. V was shortened by 6 bases and J by 2 bases, with 5 bases between the two germline ends. The CDR3 runs 11 residues. The germline gives CDR1 SGHKS, CDR2 YYEKEE (reference sequence). CDR3 DNA sequence: TGTGCCAGCACCAAAAACACTGAAGCTTTCTTT. Its translation: CASTKNTEAFF. Looking up the rest from reference TRBV5-5 and TRBJ1-1 gives the full variable domain: DAGVTQSPTHLIKTRGQQVTLRCSPISGHKSVSWYQQVLGQGPQFIFQYYEKEERGRGNFPDRFSARQFPNYSSELNVNALLLGDSALYLCASTKNTEAFFGQGTRLTVV.

This clone was seen a few times. V and J are TRBV7-9 and TRBJ2-1; 9 bases map to TRBD2. CDR3 length equals 17 residues. Germline CDR1 reads SEHNR; CDR2 reads FQNEAQ (reference sequence). The ends lost 1 base at V and 8 bases at J; junction bases unmatched: 12. The CDR3 is CASSLGLAGSFTDEQFF. CDR3 DNA: TGTGCCAGCAGCTTAGGGCTAGCGGGAAGTTTCACGGATGAGCAGTTCTTC.

The CDR3 DNA reads as TGCGCCAGCAGGCAGGGGGCGCGAGGAAACACCATATATTTT. Translating it yields CASRQGARGNTIYF. V usage is TRBV23-1 and J usage is TRBJ1-3, with 8 bases lining up with TRBD1. TRBV23-1 is an ORF; its function is uncertain. CDR3 length: 14 amino acids. Trimming at V came to 6 bases and at J to 4 bases, leaving 5 bases not matched to a gene.